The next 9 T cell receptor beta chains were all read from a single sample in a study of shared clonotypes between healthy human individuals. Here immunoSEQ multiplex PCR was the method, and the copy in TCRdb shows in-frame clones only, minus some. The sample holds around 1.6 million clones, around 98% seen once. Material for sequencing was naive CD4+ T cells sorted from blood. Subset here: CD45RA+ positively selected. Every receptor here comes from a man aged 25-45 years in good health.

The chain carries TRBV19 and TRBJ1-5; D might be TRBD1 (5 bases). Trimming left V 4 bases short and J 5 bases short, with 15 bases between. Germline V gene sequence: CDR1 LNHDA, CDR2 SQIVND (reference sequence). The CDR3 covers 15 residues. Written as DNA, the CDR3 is TGTGCCAGTAGTAGGTTACAGGCAAGCGATCAGCCCCAGCATTTT. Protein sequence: CASSRLQASDQPQHF.

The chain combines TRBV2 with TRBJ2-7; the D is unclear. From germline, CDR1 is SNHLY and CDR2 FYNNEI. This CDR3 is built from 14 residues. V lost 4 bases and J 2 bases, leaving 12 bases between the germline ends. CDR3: CASSASLHTYEQYF. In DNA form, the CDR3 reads TGTGCCAGCAGTGCGTCACTCCATACCTACGAGCAGTACTTC.

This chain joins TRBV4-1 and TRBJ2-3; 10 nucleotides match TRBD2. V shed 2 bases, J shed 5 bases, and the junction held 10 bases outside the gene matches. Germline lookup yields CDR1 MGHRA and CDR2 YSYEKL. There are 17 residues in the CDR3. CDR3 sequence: CASSQIASGRAGDTQYF. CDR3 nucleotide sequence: TGCGCCAGCAGCCAAATAGCGAGCGGGAGGGCCGGAGATACGCAGTATTTT.

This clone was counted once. The CDR3 loop reads CASREIHGVTDTQYF. For the CDR3, the DNA is TGTGCCAGCAGGGAGATACACGGGGTTACAGATACGCAGTATTTT. This sequence joins TRBV6-1 and TRBJ2-3; D possibly corresponds to TRBD2 (5 bases). The germline CDR1 and CDR2 sequences are MNHNS and SASEGT. V dropped 6 bases and J dropped 3 bases, with 16 bases sitting between them. This CDR3 has 15 amino acids.

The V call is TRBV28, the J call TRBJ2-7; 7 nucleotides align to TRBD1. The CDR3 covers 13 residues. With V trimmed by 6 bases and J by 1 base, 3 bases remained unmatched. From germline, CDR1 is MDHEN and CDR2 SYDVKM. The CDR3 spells CASRPTGSYEQYF. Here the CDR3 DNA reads TGTGCCAGCAGACCGACAGGGTCCTACGAGCAGTACTTC.

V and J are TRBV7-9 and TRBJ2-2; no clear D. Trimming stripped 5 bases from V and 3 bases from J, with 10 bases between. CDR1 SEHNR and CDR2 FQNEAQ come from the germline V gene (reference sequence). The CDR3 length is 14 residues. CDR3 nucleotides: TGTGCCAGCAGCCCAGACTTCCACACCGGGGAGCTGTTTTTT. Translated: CASSPDFHTGELFF.

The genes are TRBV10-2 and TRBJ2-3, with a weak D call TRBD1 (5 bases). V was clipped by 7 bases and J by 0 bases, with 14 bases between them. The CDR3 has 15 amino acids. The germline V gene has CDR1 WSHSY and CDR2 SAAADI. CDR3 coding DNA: TGCGCCAGCACTGACAGAGAAATAAGCACAGATACGCAGTATTTT. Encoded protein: CASTDREISTDTQYF.

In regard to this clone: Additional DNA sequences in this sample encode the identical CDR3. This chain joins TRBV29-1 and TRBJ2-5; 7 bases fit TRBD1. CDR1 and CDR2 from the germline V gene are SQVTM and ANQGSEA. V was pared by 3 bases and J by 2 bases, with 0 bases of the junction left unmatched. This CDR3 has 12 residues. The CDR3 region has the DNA TGCAGCGTTGAGGGACAGCAAGAGACCCAGTACTTC. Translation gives CSVEGQQETQYF.

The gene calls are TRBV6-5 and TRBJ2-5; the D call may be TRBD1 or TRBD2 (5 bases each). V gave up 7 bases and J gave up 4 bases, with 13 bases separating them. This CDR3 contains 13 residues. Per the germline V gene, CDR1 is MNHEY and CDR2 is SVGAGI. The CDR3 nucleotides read TGTGCCAGCATTTCCCCTGGGGGAGAGACCCAGTACTTC. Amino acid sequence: CASISPGGETQYF.